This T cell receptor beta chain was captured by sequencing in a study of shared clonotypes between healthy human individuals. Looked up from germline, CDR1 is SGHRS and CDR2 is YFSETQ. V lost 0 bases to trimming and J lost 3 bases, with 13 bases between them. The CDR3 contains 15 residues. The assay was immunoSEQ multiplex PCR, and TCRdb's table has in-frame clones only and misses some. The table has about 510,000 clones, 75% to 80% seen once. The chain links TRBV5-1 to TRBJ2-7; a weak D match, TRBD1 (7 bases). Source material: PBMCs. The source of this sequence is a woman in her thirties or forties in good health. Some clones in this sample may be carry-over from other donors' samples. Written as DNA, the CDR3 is TGCGCCAGCAGCTTGGTGCGGGGACAGTACTACGAGCAGTACTTC. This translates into CASSLVRGQYYEQYF.